These 7 T cell receptor beta chains were all obtained from the same sample, sequenced in a study of T-cell reconstitution after alpha-beta-depleted transplantation in children (dated by TCRdb to the mid-2010s). Explained via the paper, the treatment or condition label denotes: allogeneic hematopoietic cell transplantation with graft depleted of TCRalphabeta T cells and CD19 B cells. Receptor amplification or capture employed PCR. Sequencing took place on an Illumina HiSeq 2500. To normalize quantification of the TCRbeta repertoire, the TCR libraries were built with molecular barcoding that relied on unique molecular identifiers. TCRdb applied fastp at Q25 and MiXCR to the public reads, then kept only in-frame beta chains. Duplicate CDR3 protein sequences are folded into a single record with the most common DNA and genes. Across this sample there are some 600,000 distinct CDR3 sequences, with 10% to 15% seen only once. 2% to 2.5% of the sample is taken by the ten largest.

The sequencing used PBMCs, mostly from graft donor cells, collected 360 days after TCRalphabeta/CD19-depleted stem cell transplant. The receptor set was obtained from a male patient under 18 who had a stem cell transplant for acute myeloid leukemia, so the T cells may come from the graft donor.

This clonotype was detected a few times. The gene calls are TRBV12-3 or TRBV12-4 and TRBJ2-3, with D unresolved. This CDR3 contains 13 residues. Trimming stripped 3 bases from V and 5 bases from J, with 9 bases between. The CDR3 loop is CASSLAVQDTQYF. The CDR3 bases are TGTGCCAGCAGTTTGGCCGTCCAAGATACGCAGTATTTT.

This chain joins TRBV7-3 and TRBJ2-7; D perhaps matches TRBD2 (5 bases). The CDR3 is 16 amino acids. Germline V CDR1 and CDR2: SGHTA, FQGTGA. V was clipped by 0 bases and J by 3 bases, with 15 bases between them. The CDR3 spells CASSLTGRTGLYEQYF. The CDR3 coding sequence is TGTGCCAGCAGCTTAACAGGCCGGACTGGGCTCTACGAGCAGTACTTC.

The rearrangement links TRBV6-2 or TRBV6-3 to TRBJ2-5, with 7 bases fitting TRBD1. Germline V gives CDR1 MNHEY, CDR2 SVGEGT. The CDR3 sequence is 14 residues long. V lost 7 bases to trimming and J lost 2 bases; unmatched junction nucleotides: 7. The CDR3: CASTTDREQETQYF. CDR3 in DNA: TGTGCCAGCACCACCGACAGGGAGCAAGAGACCCAGTACTTC.

This clonotype was found a few times. The rearrangement links TRBV27 to TRBJ1-5, with 9 nucleotides matching TRBD1. The CDR3 sequence is 15 residues long. CDR1 MNHEY and CDR2 SMNVEV come from the germline V gene (reference sequence). Trimming removed 3 bases from V and 3 bases from J; junction bases left unmatched: 3. CDR3 sequence: CASSFGTGPNQPQHF. The CDR3 nucleotides are TGTGCCAGCAGTTTCGGGACAGGGCCCAATCAGCCCCAGCATTTT.

The chain uses TRBV12-3 or TRBV12-4 and TRBJ2-2; D ambiguous. The CDR3 has 13 residues. Trimming took 3 bases from V and 6 from J, leaving 8 bases between them. The CDR3 here is CASSFIGAGELFF. The CDR3 bases are TGTGCCAGCAGTTTTATTGGTGCCGGGGAGCTGTTTTTT.

The rearrangement uses TRBV12-3 or TRBV12-4 and TRBJ2-2; possible D gene TRBD2, 5 bases. The CDR3 is made up of 14 amino acids. V was cut by 4 bases and J by 5 bases, with 11 bases left in between. CDR3 bases: TGTGCCAGCAGTTACAACTGGGAGACCGGGGAGCTGTTTTTT. As protein: CASSYNWETGELFF.

This chain joins TRBV7-6 and TRBJ2-1, with 9 bases fitting TRBD2. There are 18 residues in the CDR3. Germline loops: CDR1 SGHVS, CDR2 FNYEAQ. V dropped 1 base and J dropped 7; count of bases not matched to a gene: 14. CDR3 in DNA: TGTGCCAGCAGCTTAGTCATTTCGGGAGCGGGAGGAGGTAATGAGCAGTTCTTC. As protein: CASSLVISGAGGGNEQFF.